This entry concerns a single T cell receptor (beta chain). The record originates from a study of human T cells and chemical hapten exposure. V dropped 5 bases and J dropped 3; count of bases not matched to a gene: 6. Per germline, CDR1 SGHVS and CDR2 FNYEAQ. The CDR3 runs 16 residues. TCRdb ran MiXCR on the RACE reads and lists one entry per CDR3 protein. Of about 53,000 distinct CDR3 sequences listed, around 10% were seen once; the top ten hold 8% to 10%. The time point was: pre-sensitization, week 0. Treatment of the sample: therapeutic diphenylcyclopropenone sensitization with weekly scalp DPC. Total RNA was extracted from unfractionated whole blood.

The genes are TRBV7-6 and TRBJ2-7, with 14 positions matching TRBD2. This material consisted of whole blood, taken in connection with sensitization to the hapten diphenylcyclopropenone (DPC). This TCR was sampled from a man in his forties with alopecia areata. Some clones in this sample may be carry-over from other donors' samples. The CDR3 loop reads CASSPGLAGAGYEQYF. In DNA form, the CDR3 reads TGTGCCAGCAGCCCGGGACTAGCGGGAGCAGGCTACGAGCAGTACTTC.